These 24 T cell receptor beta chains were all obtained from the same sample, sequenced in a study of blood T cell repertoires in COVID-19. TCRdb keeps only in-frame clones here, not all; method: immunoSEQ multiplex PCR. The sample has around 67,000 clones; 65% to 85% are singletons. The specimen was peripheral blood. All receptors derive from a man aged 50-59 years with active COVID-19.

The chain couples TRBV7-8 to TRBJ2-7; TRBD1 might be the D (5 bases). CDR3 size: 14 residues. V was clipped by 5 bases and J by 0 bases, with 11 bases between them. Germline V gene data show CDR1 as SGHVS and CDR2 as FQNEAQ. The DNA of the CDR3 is TGTGCCAGCAGCCCGACAGAGTCCTCCTACGAGCAGTACTTC. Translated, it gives CASSPTESSYEQYF.

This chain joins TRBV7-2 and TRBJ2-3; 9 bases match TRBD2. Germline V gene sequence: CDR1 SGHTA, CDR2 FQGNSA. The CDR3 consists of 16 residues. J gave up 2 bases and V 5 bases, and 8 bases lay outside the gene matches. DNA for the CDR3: TGTGCCAGCAGCCCTTGGCGGGAGGGCCCCACAGATACGCAGTATTTT. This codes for CASSPWREGPTDTQYF. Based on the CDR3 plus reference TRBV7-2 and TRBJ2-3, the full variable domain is GAGVSQSPSNKVTEKGKDVELRCDPISGHTALYWYRQSLGQGLEFLIYFQGNSAPDKSGLPSDRFSAERTGGSVSTLTIQRTQQEDSAVYLCASSPWREGPTDTQYFGPGTRLTVL.

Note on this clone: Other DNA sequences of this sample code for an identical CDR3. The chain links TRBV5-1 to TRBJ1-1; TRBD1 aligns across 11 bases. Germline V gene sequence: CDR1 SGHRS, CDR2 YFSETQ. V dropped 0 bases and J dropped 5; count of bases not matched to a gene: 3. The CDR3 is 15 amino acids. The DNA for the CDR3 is TGCGCCAGCAGCTTGGGGGACAGGGGGGTAACTGAAGCTTTCTTT. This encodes CASSLGDRGVTEAFF.

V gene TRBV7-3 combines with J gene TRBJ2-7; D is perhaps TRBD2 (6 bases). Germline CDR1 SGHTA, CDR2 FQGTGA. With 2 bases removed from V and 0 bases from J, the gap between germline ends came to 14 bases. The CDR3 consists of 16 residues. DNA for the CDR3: TGTGCCAGCAGCTTAGCCGGGGGTGGGCTCTCCTACGAGCAGTACTTC. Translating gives CASSLAGGGLSYEQYF. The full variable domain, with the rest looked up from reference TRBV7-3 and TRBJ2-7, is GAGVSQTPSNKVTEKGKYVELRCDPISGHTALYWYRQSLGQGPEFLIYFQGTGAADDSGLPNDRFFAVRPEGSVSTLKIQRTERGDSAVYLCASSLAGGGLSYEQYFGPGTRLTVT.

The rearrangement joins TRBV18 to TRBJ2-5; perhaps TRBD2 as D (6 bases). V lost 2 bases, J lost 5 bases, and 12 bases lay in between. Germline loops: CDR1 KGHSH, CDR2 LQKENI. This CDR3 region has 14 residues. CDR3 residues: CASSPSGDGETQYF. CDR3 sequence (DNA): TGTGCCAGCTCACCATCGGGGGATGGGGAGACCCAGTACTTC.

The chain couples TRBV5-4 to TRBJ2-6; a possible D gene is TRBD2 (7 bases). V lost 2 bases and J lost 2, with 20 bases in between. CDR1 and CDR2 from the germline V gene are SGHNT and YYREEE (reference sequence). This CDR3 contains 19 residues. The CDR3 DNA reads TGTGCCAGCAGCTTTGGCGGGGGCGGTTTTCGGGCTGGGGCCAACGTCCTGACTTTC. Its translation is CASSFGGGGFRAGANVLTF.

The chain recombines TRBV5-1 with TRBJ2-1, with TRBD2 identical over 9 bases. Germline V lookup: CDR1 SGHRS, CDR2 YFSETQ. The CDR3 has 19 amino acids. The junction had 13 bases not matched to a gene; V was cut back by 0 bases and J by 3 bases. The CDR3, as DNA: TGCGCCAGCAGCTTGGAAGGGGCTAGCGGGGTGAGGGACTACAATGAGCAGTTCTTC. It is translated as CASSLEGASGVRDYNEQFF.

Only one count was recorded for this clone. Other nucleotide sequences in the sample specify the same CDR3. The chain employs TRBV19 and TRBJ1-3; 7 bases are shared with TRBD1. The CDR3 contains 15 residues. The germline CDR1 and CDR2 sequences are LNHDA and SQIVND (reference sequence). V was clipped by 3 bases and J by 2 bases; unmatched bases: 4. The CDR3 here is CASSIPTGAGNTIYF. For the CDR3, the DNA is TGTGCCAGTAGTATTCCCACAGGGGCTGGAAACACCATATATTTT.

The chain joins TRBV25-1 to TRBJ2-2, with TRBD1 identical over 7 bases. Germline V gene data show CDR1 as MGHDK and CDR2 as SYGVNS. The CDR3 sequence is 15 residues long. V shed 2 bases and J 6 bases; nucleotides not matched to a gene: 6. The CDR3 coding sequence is TGTGCCAGCAGTGAAAACAGGGGTTTCGCCGGGGAGCTGTTTTTT. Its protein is CASSENRGFAGELFF.

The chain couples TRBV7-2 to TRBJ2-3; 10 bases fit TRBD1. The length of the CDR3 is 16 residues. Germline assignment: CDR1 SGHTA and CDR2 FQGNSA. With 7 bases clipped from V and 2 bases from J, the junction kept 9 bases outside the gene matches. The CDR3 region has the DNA TGTGCCAGCATCCAAAGACAGGGGGCTTTCACAGATACGCAGTATTTT. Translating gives CASIQRQGAFTDTQYF. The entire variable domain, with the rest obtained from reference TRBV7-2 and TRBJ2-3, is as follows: GAGVSQSPSNKVTEKGKDVELRCDPISGHTALYWYRQSLGQGLEFLIYFQGNSAPDKSGLPSDRFSAERTGGSVSTLTIQRTQQEDSAVYLCASIQRQGAFTDTQYFGPGTRLTVL.

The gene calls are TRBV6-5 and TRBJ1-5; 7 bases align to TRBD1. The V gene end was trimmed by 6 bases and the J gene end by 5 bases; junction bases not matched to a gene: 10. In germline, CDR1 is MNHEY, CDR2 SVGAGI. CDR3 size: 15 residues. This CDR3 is CASSHTGDPHQPQHF. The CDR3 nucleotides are TGTGCCAGCAGCCACACAGGGGACCCCCATCAGCCCCAGCATTTT.

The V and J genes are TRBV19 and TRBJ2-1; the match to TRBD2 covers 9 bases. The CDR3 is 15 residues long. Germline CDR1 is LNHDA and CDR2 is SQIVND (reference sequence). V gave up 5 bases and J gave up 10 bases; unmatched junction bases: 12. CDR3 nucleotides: TGTGCCAGTAGTGCGCGGGAGGGCCCGAACTACGAGCAGTTCTTC. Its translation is CASSAREGPNYEQFF.

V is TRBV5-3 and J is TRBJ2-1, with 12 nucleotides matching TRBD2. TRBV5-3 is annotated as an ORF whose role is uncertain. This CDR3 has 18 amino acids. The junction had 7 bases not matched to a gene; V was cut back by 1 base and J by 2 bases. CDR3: CARSLHPLAGGTYNEQFF. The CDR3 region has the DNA TGTGCCAGAAGCTTGCATCCTCTAGCGGGAGGGACCTACAATGAGCAGTTCTTC.

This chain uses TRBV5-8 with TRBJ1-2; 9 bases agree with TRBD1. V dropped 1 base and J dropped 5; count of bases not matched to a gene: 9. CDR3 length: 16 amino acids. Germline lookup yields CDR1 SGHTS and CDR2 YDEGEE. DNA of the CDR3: TGTGCCAGCAGCTTGTTAAGGACAGGGGCCAAGTATGGCTACACCTTC. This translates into CASSLLRTGAKYGYTF. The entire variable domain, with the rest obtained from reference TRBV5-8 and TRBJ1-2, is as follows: EAGVTQSPTHLIKTRGQQATLRCSPISGHTSVYWYQQALGLGLQFLLWYDEGEERNRGNFPPRFSGRQFPNYSSELNVNALELEDSALYLCASSLLRTGAKYGYTFGSGTRLTVV.

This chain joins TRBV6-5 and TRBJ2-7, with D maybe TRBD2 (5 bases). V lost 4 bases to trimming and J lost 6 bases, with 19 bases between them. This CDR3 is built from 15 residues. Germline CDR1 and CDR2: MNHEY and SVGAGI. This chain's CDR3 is CASSSPYLGSGEQYF. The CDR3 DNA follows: TGTGCCAGCAGTTCCCCGTATCTGGGGAGTGGCGAGCAGTACTTC.

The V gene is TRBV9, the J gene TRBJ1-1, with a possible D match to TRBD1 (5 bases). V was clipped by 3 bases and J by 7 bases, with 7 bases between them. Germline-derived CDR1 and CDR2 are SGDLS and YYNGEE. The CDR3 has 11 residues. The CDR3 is CASSGGSEAFF. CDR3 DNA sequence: TGTGCCAGCAGCGGGGGCAGTGAAGCTTTCTTT.

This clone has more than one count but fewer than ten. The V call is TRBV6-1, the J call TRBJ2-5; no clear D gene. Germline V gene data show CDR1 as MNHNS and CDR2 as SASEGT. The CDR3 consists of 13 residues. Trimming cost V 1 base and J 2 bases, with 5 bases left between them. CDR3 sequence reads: CASSEEAQETQYF. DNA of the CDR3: TGTGCCAGCAGTGAAGAAGCGCAAGAGACCCAGTACTTC.

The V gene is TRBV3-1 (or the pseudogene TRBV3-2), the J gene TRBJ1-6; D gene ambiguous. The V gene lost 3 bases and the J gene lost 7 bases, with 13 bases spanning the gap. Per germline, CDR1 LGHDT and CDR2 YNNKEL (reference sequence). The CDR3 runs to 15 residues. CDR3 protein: CASSQFGQGNSPLHF. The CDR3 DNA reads TGTGCCAGCAGCCAGTTTGGGCAAGGAAATTCACCCCTCCACTTT.

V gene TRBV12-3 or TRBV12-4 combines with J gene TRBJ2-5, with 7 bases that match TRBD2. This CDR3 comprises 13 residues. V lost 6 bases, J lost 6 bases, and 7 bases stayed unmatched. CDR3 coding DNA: TGTGCCAGCAGCCCCCAAGCGGGAAAGACCCAGTACTTC. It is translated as CASSPQAGKTQYF.

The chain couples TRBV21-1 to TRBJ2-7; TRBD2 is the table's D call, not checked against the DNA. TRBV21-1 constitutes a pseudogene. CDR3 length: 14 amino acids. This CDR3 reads CARSRKRERGEQYF. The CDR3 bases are TGTGCCAGGAGTAGAAAGCGGGAGCGGGGCGAGCAGTACTTC.

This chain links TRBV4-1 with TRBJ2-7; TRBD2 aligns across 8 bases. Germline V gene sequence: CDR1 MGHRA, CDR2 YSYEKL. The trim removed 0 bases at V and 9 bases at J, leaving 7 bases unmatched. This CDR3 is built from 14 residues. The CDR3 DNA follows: TGCGCCAGCAGCCAAGATTTAGGGACTAGTGCGCAGTACTTC. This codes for CASSQDLGTSAQYF.

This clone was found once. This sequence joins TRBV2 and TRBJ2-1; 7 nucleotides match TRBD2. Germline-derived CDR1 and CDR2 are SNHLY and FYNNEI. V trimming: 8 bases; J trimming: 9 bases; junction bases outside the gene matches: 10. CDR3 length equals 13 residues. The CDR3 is CASRGLGGSEQFF. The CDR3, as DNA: TGTGCCAGCCGAGGACTAGGTGGTTCTGAGCAGTTCTTC.

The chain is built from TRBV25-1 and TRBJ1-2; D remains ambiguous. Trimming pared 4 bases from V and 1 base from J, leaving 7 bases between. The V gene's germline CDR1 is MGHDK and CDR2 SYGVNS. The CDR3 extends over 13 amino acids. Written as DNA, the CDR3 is TGTGCCAGCAGTGCCCAGTTTAACTATGGCTACACCTTC. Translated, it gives CASSAQFNYGYTF.

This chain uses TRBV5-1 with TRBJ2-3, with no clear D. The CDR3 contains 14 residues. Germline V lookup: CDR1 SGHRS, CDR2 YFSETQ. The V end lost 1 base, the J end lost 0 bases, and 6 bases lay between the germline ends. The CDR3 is CASSLTLSTDTQYF. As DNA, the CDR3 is TGCGCCAGCAGCTTGACACTAAGCACAGATACGCAGTATTTT.